The table lists the clone carrying this T cell receptor (beta chain) with a few counts. The sample comes from a study of T-cell memory formation after mild COVID-19. TCRdb reanalysed the 5' RACE reads using MiXCR and keeps one entry per CDR3 protein. The data show about 400,000 distinct CDR3 sequences, 15% to 20% seen once. This CDR3 is 12 amino acids long. V lost 7 bases to trimming and J lost 8 bases, with 12 bases between them. The V gene's germline CDR1 is MDHEN and CDR2 SYDVKM. The sample taken for sequencing was PBMCs or a T cell subset sorted from them (not recorded which). The receptor was derived from a man aged 18 to 29 who had mild COVID-19 (a few samples of this study predate the infection). Cell type and time point are not known. This rearrangement joins TRBV28 to TRBJ2-1; possible D gene TRBD1, 6 bases. In DNA, the CDR3 is TGTGCCAGCACCGGACAGTCGGATGAGCAGTTCTTC. Residues: CASTGQSDEQFF.